The 3 T cell receptor beta chains listed next were all sequenced from one sample in a study of identical twins. TCRdb re-called the 5' RACE reads through MiXCR, storing one row per CDR3 protein. The repertoire includes about 690,000 distinct CDR3 sequences, around 6.1% of them detected once, and 1.5% to 2% sits in the top ten. The sample was naive T cells sorted from blood. The receptors come from a man between 18 and 35 years old in good health.

This clonotype has ten or more counts. The genes are TRBV28 and TRBJ2-1; perhaps TRBD2 as D (5 bases). V was shortened by 5 bases and J by 5 bases, with 19 bases between the two germline ends. This CDR3 region has 16 residues. Germline CDR1 and CDR2: MDHEN and SYDVKM. The CDR3 nucleotides are TGTGCCAGCAGTAACAATCTAGCATTTAGAAACAATGAGCAGTTCTTC. This translates into CASSNNLAFRNNEQFF.

This clonotype was detected many times. The J gene is TRBJ2-7, the V gene TRBV3-1; TRBD1 or TRBD2 may be the D gene (5 bases each). CDR3 length: 15 amino acids. Germline V gene sequence: CDR1 LGHDT, CDR2 YNNKEL (reference sequence). The V end was cut by 5 bases, the J end by 3 bases, with 17 bases between. CDR3 bases: TGTGCCAGCAGCGCTCGGGACGAGGTTGGCTACGAGCAGTACTTC. It codes for CASSARDEVGYEQYF.

The sample holds a few counts of this clonotype. DNA of the CDR3: TGTGCCAGCAGTTTCTTAGGGACAGGGGTTCGAGAAAAACTGTTTTTT. Residues: CASSFLGTGVREKLFF. The gene calls are TRBV27 and TRBJ1-4, with 10 positions matching TRBD1. This CDR3 region has 16 residues. V was pared by 3 bases and J by 8 bases, with 9 bases of the junction left unmatched. The V gene's germline CDR1 is MNHEY and CDR2 SMNVEV (reference sequence).